The 3 T cell receptor beta chains given below trace back to one sample, sequenced in a study of Tregs in tolerant kidney transplant recipients. Recipients received nonmyeloablative bone marrow transplants from related graft donors, with transient mixed chimerism. Measured with immunoSEQ multiplex PCR; TCRdb has only the in-frame clones, and not every one. Here the sample spans more than 20,000 clones, 81% being singletons. The material sequenced was CD8+ T cells from blood (PBMCs), taken 6 months after the transplant. The receptors originated from a human patient who received a combined kidney and bone marrow transplant. Some T cells may be graft donor cells.

This clone was seen just once. The chain uses TRBV2 and TRBJ1-2, with D perhaps TRBD1 (5 bases). CDR1 is SNHLY and CDR2 is FYNNEI in the germline V gene. Trimming removed 0 bases at V and 7 bases at J, with 15 bases between. The CDR3 sequence is 15 residues long. In DNA, the CDR3 is TGTGCCAGCAGTGAAGCGCTTCCCAGCAGGGCTGGCTACACCTTC. Translation: CASSEALPSRAGYTF.

The chain uses TRBV7-9 and TRBJ2-5, with 12 bases fitting TRBD2. Germline V gives CDR1 SEHNR, CDR2 FQNEAQ (reference sequence). Trimming took 2 bases from V and 5 from J; bases not matched to a gene: 9. CDR3 length: 17 residues. CDR3 sequence (DNA): TGTGCCAGCAGCTTACCGCTAGCGGGGGGGCGGCTGGAGACCCAGTACTTC. Translated: CASSLPLAGGRLETQYF.

The gene calls are TRBV6-5 and TRBJ1-2; D not resolved. The CDR3 is 13 residues long. Trimming pared 4 bases from V and 4 bases from J, leaving 10 bases between. From germline, CDR1 is MNHEY and CDR2 SVGAGI. The CDR3 reads CASSLVSTYGYTF. The CDR3 DNA sequence: TGTGCCAGCAGTTTGGTCAGTACCTATGGCTACACCTTC.